This T cell receptor beta chain was obtained from a study of early T cells in non-severe SARS-CoV-2 infection. This CDR3 contains 16 residues. The junction had 10 bases not matched to a gene; V was cut back by 2 bases and J by 5 bases. The germline V gene has CDR1 SGHVS and CDR2 FNYEAQ. Each CDR3 protein gets one entry after TCRdb re-called the 5' RACE reads with MiXCR. The table lists 26,000 or so distinct CDR3 sequences, approximately 5.1% of them singletons, with 3.5% to 4.5% in the top ten. This clonotype was seen ten or more times. The receptor was isolated from an adult who was a healthcare worker with PCR-confirmed SARS-CoV-2 infection or an uninfected control (not recorded which). The chain joins TRBV7-6 to TRBJ2-7, with 9 bases aligning to TRBD1. Source material: whole blood. CDR3 region: CASSLSLGTGIDEQYF. The CDR3 nucleotides are TGTGCCAGCAGCTTATCCCTCGGGACAGGGATCGACGAGCAGTACTTC.